The next 30 T cell receptor beta chains were all read from a single sample in a study of CD8 T cells in ankylosing spondylitis. MiXCR, applied by TCRdb to the 5' RACE reads, yields one record per CDR3 protein. The sample has roughly 230,000 distinct CDR3 sequences; 10% are singletons. The sequencing sample was made of blood, either unsorted or a sorted T cell fraction (not recorded which). These receptors came from a male donor with ankylosing spondylitis or in good health (not recorded which).

The chain couples TRBV7-7 to TRBJ1-3, with D tentatively TRBD1 (5 bases). The CDR3 is made up of 15 amino acids. Trimming cost V 0 bases and J 4 bases, with 10 bases left between them. Germline V CDR1 and CDR2: SSHAT, FNYEAQ (reference sequence). CDR3 bases: TGTGCCAGCAGCTTAGCGTCGGGACCCGGAAACACCATATATTTT. Encoded protein: CASSLASGPGNTIYF.

Remarks on this clonotype: One base away lies a much larger clone, so this may be a sequencing read error. This sequence joins TRBV7-8 and TRBJ1-1; tentatively, D is TRBD1 (6 bases). Looked up from germline, CDR1 is SGHVS and CDR2 is FQNEAQ. The CDR3 extends over 14 amino acids. V lost 4 bases, J lost 5 bases, and 14 bases lay in between. This CDR3 is CASSWRTGYTEAFF. As DNA, the CDR3 is TGTGCCAGCAGCTGGAGAACAGGGTATACTGAAGCTTTCTTT. Full variable domain (outside the CDR3, taken from reference TRBV7-8 and TRBJ1-1): GAGVSQSPRYKVAKRGQDVALRCDPISGHVSLFWYQQALGQGPEFLTYFQNEAQLDKSGLPSDRFFAERPEGSVSTLKIQRTQQEDSAVYLCASSWRTGYTEAFFGQGTRLTVV.

The table lists this clonotype with many counts. The genes are TRBV27 and TRBJ1-2, with a weak D call TRBD1 (5 bases). V dropped 6 bases and J dropped 5 bases, with 13 bases sitting between them. The CDR3 loop spans 13 amino acids. Germline V CDR1 and CDR2: MNHEY, SMNVEV (reference sequence). The CDR3 sequence is CASSLTVRYGYTF. The DNA of the CDR3 is TGTGCCAGCAGCCTGACAGTTAGGTATGGCTACACCTTC.

This clonotype appeared many times. The gene calls are TRBV2 and TRBJ2-5; D not certain. The CDR3 sequence is 12 residues long. CDR1 and CDR2 (germline): SNHLY, FYNNEI. V gave up 3 bases and J gave up 3 bases, with 5 bases separating them. The DNA of the CDR3 is TGTGCCAGCAGTGAGCTAGAAGAGACCCAGTACTTC. It is translated as CASSELEETQYF.

This clonotype has a count of ten or more. This rearrangement joins TRBV20-1 to TRBJ2-3; the match to TRBD2 covers 7 bases. Per the germline V gene, CDR1 is DFQATT and CDR2 is SNEGSKA (reference sequence). The junction had 9 bases not matched to a gene; V was cut back by 5 bases and J by 4 bases. The CDR3 spans 14 residues. CDR3 region: CSAPRGGSSDTQYF. The CDR3 DNA reads as TGCAGTGCTCCCAGAGGCGGGAGTTCAGATACGCAGTATTTT.

At least ten counts were recorded for this clonotype. V usage is TRBV10-3 and J usage is TRBJ2-3; TRBD2 aligns across 10 bases. Germline-derived CDR1 and CDR2 are ENHRY and SYGVKD. The CDR3 loop spans 13 amino acids. The junction had 4 bases not matched to a gene; V was cut back by 11 bases and J by 2 bases. The CDR3 nucleotides read TGTGCCGCAGCGGGGGGGCCCACAGATACGCAGTATTTT. Translation: CAAAGGPTDTQYF.

This rearrangement joins TRBV11-2 to TRBJ2-1; a possible D gene is TRBD2 (6 bases). This CDR3 has 17 residues. In germline, CDR1 is SGHAT, CDR2 FQNNGV. Trimming removed 5 bases from V and 4 bases from J, with 21 bases in between. The CDR3 sequence: CASSRGYSVGGYNEQFF. For the CDR3, the DNA is TGTGCCAGCAGCCGCGGCTACTCGGTGGGGGGATACAATGAGCAGTTCTTC.

The V call is TRBV11-1, the J call TRBJ2-2, with a possible D match to TRBD2 (6 bases). The germline V gene has CDR1 SGHAT and CDR2 FQDESV (reference sequence). The CDR3 runs to 19 residues. V was clipped by 0 bases and J by 4 bases, with 21 bases between them. CDR3 region: CASSLASGTGVRGTGELFF. In DNA form, the CDR3 reads TGTGCCAGCAGCTTAGCGTCCGGGACGGGAGTCCGCGGCACCGGGGAGCTGTTTTTT.

This clonotype was counted at least ten times. The chain links TRBV10-3 to TRBJ1-4; D might be TRBD1 (5 bases). Per the germline V gene, CDR1 is ENHRY and CDR2 is SYGVKD. This CDR3 region has 15 residues. Deletions cut 5 bases from V and 8 bases from J, with 18 bases between. The CDR3, as DNA: TGTGCCATCAGTCCATTAGGCGGGACGTCGGAAAAACTGTTTTTT. As protein: CAISPLGGTSEKLFF.

This clonotype was detected ten times or more. The chain couples TRBV5-1 to TRBJ1-1; D is ambiguous. This CDR3 is built from 15 residues. V was clipped by 2 bases and J by 0 bases, with 11 bases between them. The germline gives CDR1 SGHRS, CDR2 YFSETQ. The CDR3 bases are TGCGCCAGCAGCTTAAGCCCCGGGATGAACACTGAAGCTTTCTTT. Its translation: CASSLSPGMNTEAFF.

This clonotype was observed at least ten times. The V and J genes are TRBV19 and TRBJ1-1; 8 nucleotides align to TRBD1. J gave up 4 bases and V 6 bases, and 7 bases lay outside the gene matches. This CDR3 spans 14 amino acids. Germline CDR1 is LNHDA and CDR2 is SQIVND (reference sequence). CDR3 sequence reads: CASSLRGQVTEAFF. The CDR3 bases are TGTGCCAGTAGCTTACGGGGACAGGTCACTGAAGCTTTCTTT.

This clonotype was detected once. V usage is TRBV2 and J usage is TRBJ1-1; D not certain. The CDR3 covers 10 residues. The V gene's germline CDR1 is SNHLY and CDR2 FYNNEI. Trimming removed 8 bases at V and 4 bases at J, with 5 bases between. CDR3 in amino acids: CASGFTEAFF. The CDR3 bases are TGTGCCAGCGGCTTCACTGAAGCTTTCTTT.

Worth noting for this clonotype: A much larger clone differs by one base, so this may be a read error. V and J are TRBV2 and TRBJ1-2; D remains unclear. The CDR3 has 11 amino acids. Germline lookup yields CDR1 SNHLY and CDR2 FYNNEI. As DNA, the CDR3 is TGTGTCAGCAAGAGGAACTATGGCTACACCTTC. Amino acid sequence: CVSKRNYGYTF.

This clonotype was seen a few times. The chain combines TRBV13 with TRBJ2-2; TRBD2 aligns across 13 bases. Unmatched junction bases numbered 15, after V lost 4 bases and J lost 7 bases. The V gene's germline CDR1 is PRHDT and CDR2 FYEKMQ (reference sequence). This CDR3 has 19 amino acids. CDR3 loop: CASSYELGLAGELGGELFF. The CDR3, as DNA: TGTGCCAGCAGCTACGAACTCGGACTAGCGGGAGAATTGGGCGGGGAGCTGTTTTTT.

This clonotype turned up a few times. V is TRBV7-9 and J is TRBJ1-1; TRBD1 is a possible D gene (6 bases). Per the germline V gene, CDR1 is SEHNR and CDR2 is FQNEAQ (reference sequence). Trimming took 5 bases from V and 5 from J, leaving 12 bases between them. The CDR3 runs 13 residues. CDR3 region: CASSPTRGTEAFF. The CDR3 coding sequence is TGTGCCAGCAGCCCGACAAGGGGGACTGAAGCTTTCTTT.

Turning to this clonotype: A read error may explain this, as a much larger clone is one base away. The V gene is TRBV10-3, the J gene TRBJ2-3; D gene unclear. CDR1 and CDR2 (germline): ENHRY, SYGVKD. This CDR3 is built from 12 residues. Written as DNA, the CDR3 is TGTGCCATCAGTGTGTGGGCAGATACGCTGTATTTT. This codes for CAISVWADTLYF.

This clonotype was counted ten times or more. CDR3 loop: CASSPLRGTANTGELFF. Here the CDR3 DNA reads TGTGCCAGCAGCCCCTTACGTGGGACAGCCAACACCGGGGAGCTGTTTTTT. This chain joins TRBV4-2 and TRBJ2-2, with 7 bases identical to TRBD1. CDR3 size: 17 residues. Germline assignment: CDR1 LGHNA and CDR2 YNFKEQ. V gave up 4 bases and J gave up 2 bases; unmatched junction bases: 10.

The sample holds many counts of this clonotype. V usage is TRBV5-1 and J usage is TRBJ2-1; D not certain. The CDR3 contains 16 residues. CDR1 SGHRS and CDR2 YFSETQ come from the germline V gene. Trimming took 4 bases from V and 4 from J, leaving 18 bases between them. The CDR3 spells CASSPGGLGIYNEQFF. In DNA, the CDR3 is TGCGCCAGCAGCCCGGGTGGGTTGGGGATTTACAATGAGCAGTTCTTC.

This clonotype was seen ten or more times. This chain uses TRBV10-3 with TRBJ2-7; 8 nucleotides agree with TRBD1. The ends lost 4 bases at V and 0 bases at J; junction bases unmatched: 8. There are 16 residues in the CDR3. Germline V gene data show CDR1 as ENHRY and CDR2 as SYGVKD. CDR3 coding DNA: TGTGCCATCAGTGGTGGACAGGGCGCCAGCTCCTACGAGCAGTACTTC. It translates to CAISGGQGASSYEQYF.

The chain carries TRBV7-9 and TRBJ2-1; D tentatively reads TRBD1 or TRBD2 (5 bases each). The CDR3 contains 14 residues. Germline-derived CDR1 and CDR2 are SEHNR and FQNEAQ (reference sequence). Trimming cost V 3 bases and J 7 bases, with 13 bases left between them. The CDR3 is CASSLRGRANEQFF. CDR3 in DNA: TGTGCCAGCAGCTTGAGGGGTCGTGCTAATGAGCAGTTCTTC. Complete variable domain (other parts from reference TRBV7-9 and TRBJ2-1): DTGVSQNPRHKITKRGQNVTFRCDPISEHNRLYWYRQTLGQGPEFLTYFQNEAQLEKSRLLSDRFSAERPKGSFSTLEIQRTEQGDSAMYLCASSLRGRANEQFFGPGTRLTVL.

This clonotype was detected ten times or more. V usage is TRBV5-6 and J usage is TRBJ2-1; 11 positions match TRBD2. Germline CDR1 and CDR2: SGHDT and YYEEEE. CDR3 length: 16 residues. V dropped 3 bases and J dropped 8; count of bases not matched to a gene: 10. CDR3 sequence: CASSSRRPSGRHEQFF. The CDR3 DNA reads as TGTGCCAGCAGCTCCAGGCGGCCTAGCGGGAGGCATGAGCAGTTCTTC.

The table lists this clonotype with many counts. For the CDR3, the DNA is TGTGCCAGCAGCTTGTTCACGGGGATCACAGATACGCAGTATTTT. Its translation: CASSLFTGITDTQYF. The chain uses TRBV5-6 and TRBJ2-3; possibly TRBD2 for D (5 bases). CDR3 length equals 15 residues. V gave up 1 base and J gave up 2 bases, with 11 bases separating them. Germline-derived CDR1 and CDR2 are SGHDT and YYEEEE.

This clonotype was seen repeatedly, ten times or more. The rearrangement links TRBV27 to TRBJ1-1, with D perhaps TRBD1 (5 bases). This CDR3 region has 14 residues. Trimming shortened V by 3 bases and J by 1 base, and 9 bases separated the two germline ends. Germline loops: CDR1 MNHEY, CDR2 SMNVEV (reference sequence). The CDR3 sequence is CASSFKGPNTEAFF. CDR3 in DNA: TGTGCCAGCAGTTTTAAGGGGCCGAACACTGAAGCTTTCTTT.

This clonotype appeared a few times. Here the CDR3 DNA reads TGCAGTGCTAGAGCTACAGGGATTAGGGGTAATGAAAAACTGTTTTTT. It is translated as CSARATGIRGNEKLFF. The rearrangement uses TRBV20-1 and TRBJ1-4, with D possibly TRBD1 on 6 matching bases. V was clipped by 1 base and J by 4 bases, with 16 bases between them. This CDR3 is built from 16 residues. The germline V gene has CDR1 DFQATT and CDR2 SNEGSKA (reference sequence).

This clonotype was counted at least ten times. The rearrangement uses TRBV3-1 and TRBJ1-1, with a weak D call TRBD1 (5 bases). Germline V gives CDR1 LGHDT, CDR2 YNNKEL (reference sequence). There are 14 residues in the CDR3. The V gene lost 3 bases and the J gene lost 5 bases, with 13 bases spanning the gap. CDR3 DNA sequence: TGTGCCAGCAGCCACGCCTTGGGGCGAACTGAAGCTTTCTTT. It is translated as CASSHALGRTEAFF.

This clonotype has a count of ten or more. V gene TRBV6-1 combines with J gene TRBJ2-2, with D perhaps matching TRBD1 or TRBD2 (6 bases each). This CDR3 has 15 amino acids. V lost 4 bases, J lost 1 base, and 10 bases lay in between. Germline V gene sequence: CDR1 MNHNS, CDR2 SASEGT. The CDR3 sequence: CASSGGAGNTGELFF. As DNA, the CDR3 is TGTGCCAGCAGTGGGGGGGCGGGGAACACCGGGGAGCTGTTTTTT.

This clonotype was observed at least ten times. V usage is TRBV5-5 and J usage is TRBJ1-5, with D possibly matching TRBD1 (5 bases). Germline-derived CDR1 and CDR2 are SGHKS and YYEKEE (reference sequence). Trimming took off 3 bases at V and 1 base at J, with 14 bases between the two ends. The length of the CDR3 is 16 residues. CDR3 DNA: TGTGCCAGCAGCTCCGGGGGTGGGGCGAGCAATCAGCCCCAGCATTTT. It is translated as CASSSGGGASNQPQHF.

This clonotype was seen repeatedly, ten times or more. The rearrangement links TRBV12-5 to TRBJ1-6; TRBD1 agrees at 12 bases. Germline V CDR1 and CDR2: LGHNT, FRNRAP. Unmatched junction bases numbered 4, after V lost 5 bases and J lost 8 bases. This CDR3 comprises 15 residues. This chain's CDR3 is CASGTGTGGDSPLHF. The CDR3 coding sequence is TGTGCTAGTGGTACCGGGACAGGGGGCGATTCACCCCTCCACTTT. The variable domain in full, completed from reference TRBV12-5 and TRBJ1-6, reads DARVTQTPRHKVTEMGQEVTMRCQPILGHNTVFWYRQTMMQGLELLAYFRNRAPLDDSGMPKDRFSAEMPDATLATLKIQPSEPRDSAVYFCASGTGTGGDSPLHFGNGTRLTVT.

In this sample, this clonotype turned up many times. The chain couples TRBV6-2 or TRBV6-3 to TRBJ2-3; a possible D gene is TRBD2 (5 bases). Per germline, CDR1 MNHEY and CDR2 SVGEGT. Trimming took 8 bases from V and 5 from J, leaving 14 bases between them. This CDR3 is 13 amino acids long. The CDR3 sequence is CASRGSAGDTQYF. CDR3 DNA sequence: TGTGCCAGCCGAGGGTCGGCGGGAGATACGCAGTATTTT.

The table lists this clonotype with many counts. The chain couples TRBV5-1 to TRBJ1-4, with D perhaps TRBD1 (6 bases). Trimming cost V 0 bases and J 10 bases, with 13 bases left between them. The germline CDR1 and CDR2 sequences are SGHRS and YFSETQ. The CDR3 has 14 residues. CDR3 protein: CASSLEGGAGKLFF. The CDR3 coding sequence is TGCGCCAGCAGCTTGGAGGGGGGGGCTGGAAAACTGTTTTTT. The variable domain in full, with the rest retrieved from reference TRBV5-1 and TRBJ1-4, is KAGVTQTPRYLIKTRGQQVTLSCSPISGHRSVSWYQQTPGQGLQFLFEYFSETQRNKGNFPGRFSGRQFSNSRSEMNVSTLELGDSALYLCASSLEGGAGKLFFGSGTQLSVL.